This is a list of T cell receptor beta chains from one sample in a study of shared clonotypes between healthy human individuals. The assay was immunoSEQ multiplex PCR, and TCRdb's table has in-frame clones only and misses some. The table includes millions of clones, just over 90% detected once. The sample consisted of naive CD4+ T cells from PBMCs. The receptors stem from a man between 18 and 35 years old in good health. Some clones in this sample may be carry-over from other donors' samples. Each CDR3 is given with its conserved first and last residue. Fields, in order: clone size, V gene, J gene, D gene, CDR3 DNA, CDR3 protein. D genes are given only for firm matches. Some rows have no size entry. The others give once, few or many, or a class for an expanded clone.

>NA|TRBV9|TRBJ2-1|TRBD2
TGTGCCAGCAGCGTAGGGGGACTAGCGGTTTACAATGAGCAGTTCTTC
CASSVGGLAVYNEQFF
>NA|TRBV27|TRBJ2-2|TRBD1
TGTGCCAGCAGTTTAGGGACAGGATTACCGAACACCGGGGAGCTGTTTTTT
CASSLGTGLPNTGELFF
>NA|TRBV2|TRBJ2-3|TRBD2
TGTGCCAGCATCGCCTCGGGCGGGAGAGGAGATACGCAGTATTTT
CASIASGGRGDTQYF
>NA|TRBV5-1|TRBJ2-3|NA
TGCGCCAGCAGCTTAGGCGGGAAGGGCGGCACAGATACGCAGTATTTT
CASSLGGKGGTDTQYF
>NA|TRBV10-3|TRBJ1-4|TRBD1
TGTGCCACCCGGGACAGGGGCCTTCGTGGGGAAAAACTGTTTTTT
CATRDRGLRGEKLFF
>NA|TRBV25-1|TRBJ1-4|NA
TGTGCCAGCAGTGGACACAGGGTTCCTAATGAAAAACTGTTTTTT
CASSGHRVPNEKLFF
>NA|TRBV5-8|TRBJ1-1|NA
TGTGCCAGCAGCCTCCTCGGTGGGAACACTGAAGCTTTCTTT
CASSLLGGNTEAFF
>NA|TRBV18|TRBJ2-7|NA
TGTGCCAGCTCAGAACGGCGAATCTACGAGCAGTACTTC
CASSERRIYEQYF
>NA|TRBV21-1|TRBJ2-3|NA
TGTGCCAGCAGCAAGTTTGGCGGAAGCACAGATACGCAGTATTTT
CASSKFGGSTDTQYF
>NA|TRBV30|TRBJ1-2|NA
TGTGCCTGGAGCAGAGACACTCCTGGCTATGGCTACACCTTC
CAWSRDTPGYGYTF
>once|TRBV7-3|TRBJ2-2|NA
TGTGCCAGCAGCCTACGTTCCCAGGCCGGGGAGCTGTTTTTT
CASSLRSQAGELFF
>NA|TRBV5-4|TRBJ2-1|NA
TGTGCCAGCAGCCCCCGGGATGACAATGAGCAGTTCTTC
CASSPRDDNEQFF
>NA|TRBV9|TRBJ2-7|NA
TGTGCCAGCAGCGCGGGGCTGAGCTCCTACGAGCAGTACTTC
CASSAGLSSYEQYF
>NA|TRBV6-6|TRBJ2-1|TRBD1
TGTGCCAGCAACGACCGGGACAGGGGGGCGGATGAGCAGTTCTTC
CASNDRDRGADEQFF
>NA|TRBV27|TRBJ2-7|NA
TGTGCCAGCAGAGACCCCGGGAACGAGCAGTACTTC
CASRDPGNEQYF
>NA|TRBV18|TRBJ1-4|TRBD1
TGTGCCAGCCGCAGGGGGGAAAAACTGTTTTTT
CASRRGEKLFF
>once|TRBV9|TRBJ2-3|NA
TGTGCCAGCAGCGTAGATCCACTGAGTTCATATACGCAGTATTTT
CASSVDPLSSYTQYF
>once|TRBV7-9|TRBJ1-1|NA
TGTGCCAGCAGCTTATCTCGGAACACTGAAGCTTTCTTT
CASSLSRNTEAFF
>NA|TRBV6-5|TRBJ2-1|TRBD2
TGTGCCAGCAGGCGGGAGGCGAGCTCCTACAATGAGCAGTTCTTC
CASRREASSYNEQFF
>NA|TRBV4-1|TRBJ2-2|NA
TGCGCCAGCAGCCAAGGCCTCATAAGCACCGGGGAGCTGTTTTTT
CASSQGLISTGELFF
>NA|TRBV19|TRBJ2-5|TRBD1
TGTGCCAGTAGGGGGACAGGGGGACGTGAGACCCAGTACTTC
CASRGTGGRETQYF
>NA|TRBV28|TRBJ1-1|NA
TGTGCCAGCAGTTCAGAAATTCTCACTGAAGCTTTCTTT
CASSSEILTEAFF
>NA|TRBV11-1|TRBJ2-2|TRBD1
TGTGCCGTGGACAGGGGAAACACCGGGGAGCTGTTTTTT
CAVDRGNTGELFF
>once|TRBV5-1|TRBJ2-2|TRBD1
TGCGCCAGCAGCTTGGGGACAGGGGTGAACACCGGGGAGCTGTTTTTT
CASSLGTGVNTGELFF
>NA|TRBV5-4|TRBJ2-3|TRBD2
TGTGCCAGCAGCCCGGGACTAGCGGGACTCACAGATACGCAGTATTTT
CASSPGLAGLTDTQYF
>NA|TRBV29-1|TRBJ2-7|NA
TGCAGCGTCGTGTCAGCCCGCTCCTACGAGCAGTACTTC
CSVVSARSYEQYF
>once|TRBV19|TRBJ2-7|TRBD1
TGTGCCAGTAGTACTCGGACAGGTTCCTACGAGCAGTACTTC
CASSTRTGSYEQYF
>NA|TRBV5-1|TRBJ2-7|NA
TGCGCCAGCAGCCGGGGGACGACAGACTACGAGCAGTACTTC
CASSRGTTDYEQYF
>few|TRBV6-5|TRBJ1-2|TRBD1
TGTGCCAGCAGCCTAGGACAGGGTGCTGGCTACACCTTC
CASSLGQGAGYTF
>NA|TRBV28|TRBJ2-2|TRBD1
TGTGCCAGCGCCCGGACAGGGTCGGTCGGGGAGCTGTTTTTT
CASARTGSVGELFF
>NA|TRBV5-1|TRBJ2-3|NA
TGCGCCAGCAGCCCGGGCCCCGCGCATCAGGATACGCAGTATTTT
CASSPGPAHQDTQYF
>NA|TRBV5-6|TRBJ1-2|TRBD1
TGTGCCAGCAGCTTGTGGGGATGGACAGGCTATGGCTACACCTTC
CASSLWGWTGYGYTF
>NA|TRBV5-6|TRBJ1-2|NA
TGTGCCAGCAGCTTACCAGGGAGCTATGGCTACACCTTC
CASSLPGSYGYTF
>NA|TRBV30|TRBJ1-6|NA
TGTGCCTGGAGTGCGACAGGACCCCTCCACTTT
CAWSATGPLHF
>NA|TRBV4-2|TRBJ2-7|TRBD1
TGTGCCAGCAGCCCCGGACAGGGGGCGGGCTACGAGCAGTACTTC
CASSPGQGAGYEQYF
>NA|TRBV5-1|TRBJ2-7|TRBD2
TGCGCCAGCAGCGGGGGGACTAGCGGGAGCCACGAGCAGTACTTC
CASSGGTSGSHEQYF
>NA|TRBV5-1|TRBJ2-7|NA
TGCGCCAGCAGCCCGTGGCGTGGGGGCACCTACGAGCAGTACTTC
CASSPWRGGTYEQYF
>NA|TRBV6-1|TRBJ2-7|TRBD1
TGTGCCAGCAGTCAGGACAGGGGTCCCTACGAGCAGTACTTC
CASSQDRGPYEQYF
>NA|TRBV19|TRBJ1-1|NA
TGTGCCAGTAGTCCAGGGCTGAACACTGAAGCTTTCTTT
CASSPGLNTEAFF
>NA|TRBV21-1|TRBJ2-7|NA
TGTGCCAGCAGCAAAGGAAGAGGCGGAAGCTCCTACGAGCAGTACTTC
CASSKGRGGSSYEQYF
>NA|TRBV7-2|TRBJ2-5|NA
TGTGCCAGCAGCTTATTTAACGCGTACCAAGAGACCCAGTACTTC
CASSLFNAYQETQYF
>NA|TRBV10-1|TRBJ1-1|TRBD1
TGCGCCAGCAGTGAAGGACAGGGGAAAAAGAACACTGAAGCTTTCTTT
CASSEGQGKKNTEAFF
>NA|TRBV30|TRBJ1-3|NA
TGTGCCTGGAGTGCCGGGGGCGCAGGAAACACCATATATTTT
CAWSAGGAGNTIYF
>NA|TRBV5-1|TRBJ2-7|NA
TGCGCCAGCAGGAAGACGGGGGCAGGATACTCCTACGAGCAGTACTTC
CASRKTGAGYSYEQYF
>NA|TRBV7-9|TRBJ2-3|TRBD2
TGTGCCAGCAGCGAGACGGGGGGGACCCTAACAGATACGCAGTATTTT
CASSETGGTLTDTQYF